This T cell receptor beta chain appears in the sequencing data of a study of blood T cell repertoires in COVID-19. From germline, CDR1 is SGHTA and CDR2 FQGNSA. Trimming removed 2 bases at V and 7 bases at J, with 14 bases between. The CDR3 spans 15 residues. Methods used by the authors: Cell counts per sample came from amplifying reference gene primers. The method was immunoSEQ multiplex PCR; TCRdb's version includes in-frame clones alone and lacks a portion of them. V, J and clone size were drawn from that table, and D and trimming were deduced from the DNA. The repertoire holds about 220,000 clones, with roughly 80% as singletons.

This clonotype was sampled from a woman between 40 and 50 years old who had been exposed to COVID-19. This chain connects TRBV7-2 to TRBJ2-2; the D gene is possibly TRBD1 (6 bases). The sequencing input was PBMCs or T cells enriched from blood (not recorded which). CDR3 region: CASSLNRQAGGELFF. CDR3 bases: TGTGCCAGCAGCTTAAATAGACAGGCCGGCGGGGAGCTGTTTTTT.